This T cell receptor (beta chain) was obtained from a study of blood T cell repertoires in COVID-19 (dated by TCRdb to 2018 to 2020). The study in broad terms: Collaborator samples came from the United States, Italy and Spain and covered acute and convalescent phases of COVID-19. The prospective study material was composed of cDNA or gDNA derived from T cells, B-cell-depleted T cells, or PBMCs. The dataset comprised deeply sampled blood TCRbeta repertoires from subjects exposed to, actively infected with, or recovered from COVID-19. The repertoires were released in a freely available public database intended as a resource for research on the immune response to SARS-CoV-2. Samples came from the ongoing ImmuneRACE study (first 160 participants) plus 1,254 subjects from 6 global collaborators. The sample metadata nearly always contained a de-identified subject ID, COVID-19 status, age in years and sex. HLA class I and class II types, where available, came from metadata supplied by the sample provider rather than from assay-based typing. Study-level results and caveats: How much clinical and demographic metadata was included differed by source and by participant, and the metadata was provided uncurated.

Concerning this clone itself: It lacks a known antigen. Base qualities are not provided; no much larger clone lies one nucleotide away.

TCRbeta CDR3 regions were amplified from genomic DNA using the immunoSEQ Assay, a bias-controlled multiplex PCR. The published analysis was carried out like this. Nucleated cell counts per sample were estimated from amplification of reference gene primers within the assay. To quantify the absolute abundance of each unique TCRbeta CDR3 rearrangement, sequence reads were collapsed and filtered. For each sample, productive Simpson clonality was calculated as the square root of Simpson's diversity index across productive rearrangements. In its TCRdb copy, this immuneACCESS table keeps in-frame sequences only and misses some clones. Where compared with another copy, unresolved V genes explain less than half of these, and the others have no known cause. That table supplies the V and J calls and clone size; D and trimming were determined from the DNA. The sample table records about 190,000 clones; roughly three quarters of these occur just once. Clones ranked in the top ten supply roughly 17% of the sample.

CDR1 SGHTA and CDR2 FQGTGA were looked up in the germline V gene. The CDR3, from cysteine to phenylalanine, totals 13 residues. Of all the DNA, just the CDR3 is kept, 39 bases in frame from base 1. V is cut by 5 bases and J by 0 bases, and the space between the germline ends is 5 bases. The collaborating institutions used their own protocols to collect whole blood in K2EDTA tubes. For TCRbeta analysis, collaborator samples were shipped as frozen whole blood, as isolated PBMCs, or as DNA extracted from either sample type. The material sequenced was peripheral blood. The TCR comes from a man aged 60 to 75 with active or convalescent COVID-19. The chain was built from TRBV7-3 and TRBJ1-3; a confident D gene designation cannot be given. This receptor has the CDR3 CASSLNSGNTIYF. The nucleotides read TGTGCCAGCAGCCTTAACTCTGGAAACACCATATATTTT.